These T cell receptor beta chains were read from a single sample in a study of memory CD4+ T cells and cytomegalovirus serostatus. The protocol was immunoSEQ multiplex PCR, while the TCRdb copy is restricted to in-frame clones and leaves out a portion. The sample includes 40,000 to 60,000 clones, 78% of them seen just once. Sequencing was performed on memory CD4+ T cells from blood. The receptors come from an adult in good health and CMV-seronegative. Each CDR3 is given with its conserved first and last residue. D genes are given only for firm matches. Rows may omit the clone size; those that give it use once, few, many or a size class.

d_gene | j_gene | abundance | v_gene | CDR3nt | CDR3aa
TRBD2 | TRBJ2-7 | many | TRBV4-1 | TGCGCCAGCAGCAAGGGACTAGCGGGAGGGCCTGTCTCCTACGAGCAGTACTTC | CASSKGLAGGPVSYEQYF
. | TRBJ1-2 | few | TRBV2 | TGTGCCAGCCTCAAAAGGGGTTTTAACTATGGCTACACCTTC | CASLKRGFNYGYTF
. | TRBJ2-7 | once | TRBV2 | TGTGCCAGCAAGAGGGAGACCGAGCAGTACTTC | CASKRETEQYF
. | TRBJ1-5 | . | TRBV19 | TGTGCCAGTAGTGAGCCAGGGCGGGGCAATCAGCCCCAGCATTTT | CASSEPGRGNQPQHF
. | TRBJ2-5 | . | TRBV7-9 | TGTGCCAGCAGCTCCGGACTGGGGACCCAGTACTTC | CASSSGLGTQYF
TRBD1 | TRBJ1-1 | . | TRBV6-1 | TGTGCCAGCAGTGGATCCGGGACAGGGAGGGGCACTGAAGCTTTCTTT | CASSGSGTGRGTEAFF
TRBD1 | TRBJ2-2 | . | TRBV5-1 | TGCGCCAGCAGCCCGGGACAGGGGGCTGGCGGGGAGCTGTTTTTT | CASSPGQGAGGELFF
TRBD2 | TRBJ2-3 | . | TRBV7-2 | TGTGCCAGCAGCTCACTTTTAGCGGGGGCCGCAGATACGCAGTATTTT | CASSSLLAGAADTQYF
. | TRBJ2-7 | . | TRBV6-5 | TGTGCCAGCCGAAATGGGGGAAGCTCCTACGAGCAGTACTTC | CASRNGGSSYEQYF
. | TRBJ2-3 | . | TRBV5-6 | TGTGCCAGCAGCCCGGGACCACCTCTCACAGATACGCAGTATTTT | CASSPGPPLTDTQYF
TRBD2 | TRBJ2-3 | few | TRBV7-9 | TGTGCCAGCAGCTACCGGGGACTAGCGGGAGGGGAGAACACAGATACGCAGTATTTT | CASSYRGLAGGENTDTQYF
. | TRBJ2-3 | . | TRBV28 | TGTGCCAGCAGCTCAAGGGACCAACGAGGGAATACGCAGTATTTT | CASSSRDQRGNTQYF
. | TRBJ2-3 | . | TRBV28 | TGTGCCAGCAGCCACATGCCCGGGAGCACAGATACGCAGTATTTT | CASSHMPGSTDTQYF
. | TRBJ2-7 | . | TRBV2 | TGTGCCAGCAGCCCACAGGGTTCCCTCTACGAGCAGTACTTC | CASSPQGSLYEQYF
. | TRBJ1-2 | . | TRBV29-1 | TGCAGCGTTGCAGCGGACTATGGCTACACCTTC | CSVAADYGYTF
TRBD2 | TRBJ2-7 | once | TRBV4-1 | TGCGCCAGCAGTCGGACTAGCGGGGAGTTCTACGAGCAGTACTTC | CASSRTSGEFYEQYF
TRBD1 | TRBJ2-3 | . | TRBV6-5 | TGTGCCAGCAGTTATCGGACAGGGAAGAGTTCAGATACGCAGTATTTT | CASSYRTGKSSDTQYF
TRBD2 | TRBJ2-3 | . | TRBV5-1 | TGCGCCAGCAGCCAGGGAGGGAATGGGGCAGATACGCAGTATTTT | CASSQGGNGADTQYF
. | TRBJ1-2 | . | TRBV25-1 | TGTGCCAGCAGTGAATCGGGCAGCCTTAACTATGGCTACACCTTC | CASSESGSLNYGYTF
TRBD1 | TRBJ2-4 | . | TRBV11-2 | TGTGCCAGCAGCCAAAAAATCACAGGGGGCCGACGGGACATTCAGTACTTC | CASSQKITGGRRDIQYF
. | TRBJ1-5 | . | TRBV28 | TGTGCCACCGTGGAGGATAGCAATCAGCCCCAGCATTTT | CATVEDSNQPQHF
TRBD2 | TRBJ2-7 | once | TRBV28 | TGTGCCAGCAGCCCTAGCGGGGGTCTCTACGAGCAGTACTTC | CASSPSGGLYEQYF
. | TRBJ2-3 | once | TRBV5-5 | TGTGCCAGCAGCTTGGATCACTACAGCACAGATACGCAGTATTTT | CASSLDHYSTDTQYF
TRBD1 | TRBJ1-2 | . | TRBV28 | TGTGCCAGCGGCGACAGGGCCCTGAACTATGGCTACACCTTC | CASGDRALNYGYTF
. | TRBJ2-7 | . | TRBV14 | TGTGCCAGCAGCCAGACGGGTCTGTGGCAGTACTTC | CASSQTGLWQYF
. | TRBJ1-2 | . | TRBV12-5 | TGTGCTAGTGGCCTCGTGCAGGGTCGCTACACCTTC | CASGLVQGRYTF
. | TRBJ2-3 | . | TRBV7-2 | TGTGCCAGCAGCTTAGGCCCGACACCCCCTGGCACAGATACGCAGTATTTT | CASSLGPTPPGTDTQYF
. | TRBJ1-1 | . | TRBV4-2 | TGTGCCAGCAGCCAAGAGGTGGCGAACACTGAAGCTTTCTTT | CASSQEVANTEAFF
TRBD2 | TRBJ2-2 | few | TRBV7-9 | TGTGCCAGCAGCTTCCCTTGGAGGCTAGCGGGGACCACCGGGGAGCTGTTTTTT | CASSFPWRLAGTTGELFF
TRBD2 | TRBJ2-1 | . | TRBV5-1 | TGCGCCAGCAGCCTTGGGACTAGCGGGGGGTCTTTGCTGAGCTCCTACAATGAGCAGTTCTTC | CASSLGTSGGSLLSSYNEQFF
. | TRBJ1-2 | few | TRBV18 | TGTGCCAGCTCACCCTCGGACAGTCCGGGCGGCTACACCTTC | CASSPSDSPGGYTF
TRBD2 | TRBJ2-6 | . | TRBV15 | TGTGCCACCAGCAGACTAAGCCTGCGCGGACTAGCGGACTCTGGGGCCAACGTCCTGACTTTC | CATSRLSLRGLADSGANVLTF
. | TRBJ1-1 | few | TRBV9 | TGTGCCAGCAGCGTAGGGGGCCGGAACATGAACACTGAAGCTTTCTTT | CASSVGGRNMNTEAFF
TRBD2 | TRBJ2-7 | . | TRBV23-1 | TGCGCCAGCAGCCACCAAATCGTGGGAGGGCGGTTCACCTACGAGCAGTACTTC | CASSHQIVGGRFTYEQYF
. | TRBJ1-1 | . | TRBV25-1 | TGTGCCAGCAGCCGACTCGGGACACCACCGAACACTGAAGCTTTCTTT | CASSRLGTPPNTEAFF
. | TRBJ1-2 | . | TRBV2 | TGTGCCAGCAGTAGGGACGGAAACTATGGCTACACCTTC | CASSRDGNYGYTF